The subject of this entry is one T cell receptor beta chain. Antigen: not known. This entry belongs to a study of CD8 T cells in Susac syndrome. Study observations and caveats: The study conceded that its TCR sequencing and HLA analysis involved relatively few individuals.

The V gene lost 5 bases and the J gene lost 9 bases, with 14 bases spanning the gap. Germline V gene lookup returns CDR1 SGHTA and CDR2 FQGTGA. The CDR3 runs to 13 residues. Reverse transcription of about 0.5 to 1 ug RNA used random hexamers. Amplification of TCR beta CDR3 by immunoSEQ multiplex PCR spanned 54 Vbeta and 13 Jbeta. In TCRdb, the immunoSEQ multiplex PCR reads were re-called with MiXCR into one record per CDR3 protein. Of about 190,000 distinct CDR3 sequences in the sample, nearly 97% are singletons; the top ten hold roughly 0.093%. Material: CD4+ T cells from PBMCs. The V and J genes are TRBV7-3 and TRBJ2-1; tentative D call: TRBD2 (5 bases). This sequence was found in a human donor with Susac syndrome. The CDR3 loop reads CASSRTQSGEQFF. In nucleotides, the CDR3 is TGTGCCAGCAGCCGTACCCAAAGCGGTGAGCAGTTCTTC.